This T cell receptor beta chain is drawn from a study of identical twins. General study points: The more abundant beta clonotypes in cord blood had fewer insertions, and memory repertoires did not show this. Models predicted too little out-of-frame TCR alpha sharing in monozygotic twins. In drawing conclusions, the study used cross-sectional statistical analysis and did not follow the same donors.

Healthy Caucasians supplied all donations. One entry per CDR3 protein, called by TCRdb with MiXCR from the 5' RACE reads. The sample shows about 200,000 distinct CDR3 sequences, roughly 10% of them seen only once. In regard to this clonotype: What it binds is unknown.

This CDR3 spans 14 amino acids. CDR1 DFQATT and CDR2 SNEGSKA come from the germline V gene (reference sequence). The germline V and J ends were trimmed by 2 bases and 1 base, with 11 bases remaining between them. Sequencing was carried out using memory (CD45RO+) T cells sorted from blood. V gene TRBV20-1 combines with J gene TRBJ1-1, with D possibly being TRBD1 (5 bases). This clonotype was obtained from a woman between 18 and 29 years old in good health. CDR3 nucleotide sequence: TGCAGTGCTAGACGGGGCGGGAAGAACACTGAAGCTTTCTTT. It translates to CSARRGGKNTEAFF.